This T cell receptor beta chain came from a study of blood T cell repertoires in COVID-19. The CDR3 contains 15 residues. V trimming: 4 bases; J trimming: 5 bases; junction bases outside the gene matches: 6. The germline gives CDR1 ENHRY, CDR2 SYGVKD. Libraries were prepared by immunoSEQ multiplex PCR; TCRdb keeps only in-frame clonotypes and omits some of them. Found here are more than 150,000 clones, around 80% of them singletons; the top ten hold 13% to 15%. Sequencing input: peripheral blood. This chain joins TRBV10-3 and TRBJ2-3; TRBD1 aligns across 10 bases. The TCR sequence derives from a man aged 25-45 years with active or convalescent COVID-19. CDR3 region: CAISVGQGSGDTQYF. The CDR3 DNA reads as TGTGCCATCAGTGTGGGACAGGGGAGTGGAGATACGCAGTATTTT.